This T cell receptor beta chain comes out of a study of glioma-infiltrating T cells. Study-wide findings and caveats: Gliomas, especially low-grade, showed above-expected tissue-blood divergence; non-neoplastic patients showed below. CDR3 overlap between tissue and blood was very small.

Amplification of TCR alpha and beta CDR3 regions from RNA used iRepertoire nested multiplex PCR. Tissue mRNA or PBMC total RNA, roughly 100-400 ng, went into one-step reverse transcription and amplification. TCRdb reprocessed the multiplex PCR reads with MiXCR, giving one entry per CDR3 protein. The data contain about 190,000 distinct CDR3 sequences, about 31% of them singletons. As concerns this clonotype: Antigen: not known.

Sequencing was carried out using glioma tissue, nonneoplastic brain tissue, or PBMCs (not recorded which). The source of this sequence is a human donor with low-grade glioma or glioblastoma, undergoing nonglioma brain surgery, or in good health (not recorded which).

As DNA, the CDR3 is TGTGCCAGCAGCCTCCCCGGGACGGGAGATAATTCACCCCTCCACTTT. This sequence encodes CASSLPGTGDNSPLHF. The V gene is TRBV5-6, the J gene TRBJ1-6, with D possibly being TRBD1 (5 bases). V was pared by 4 bases and J by 5 bases, with 16 bases between. The CDR3 extends over 16 amino acids. CDR1 is SGHDT and CDR2 is YYEEEE in the germline V gene.